This T cell receptor (beta chain) was recovered during a study of neurological immune-mediated disorders. Whole-study results and caveats: None of the CDR3 amino acid sequences of expanded clones were shared across subjects, and this suggested private repertoires in all groups.

The method for making cDNA was 5'RACE, and it used 10-nucleotide random UMIs. A single run covered 15-18 subjects with over 180 million TCR-beta sequences. TCRdb fed the 5' RACE reads into MiXCR, producing one record per CDR3 protein. The sample has some 48,000 distinct CDR3 sequences, roughly 21% seen once. Indicated time point: technical triplicate 3. It was from 2 million PBMCs stored at -80 C that the unsorted libraries were obtained. Germline V gene lookup returns CDR1 SGHRS and CDR2 YFSETQ. V lost 4 bases to trimming and J lost 2 bases; unmatched junction nucleotides: 6. The CDR3 is 15 residues long. At least ten counts were recorded for this clonotype. Its antigen remains unidentified.

The TCR comes from a man between 60 and 70 years old with HTLV-1-associated myelopathy (HAM/TSP). The chain joins TRBV5-1 to TRBJ2-5, with 9 bases aligning to TRBD1. Specimen: PBMCs. The CDR3 region has the DNA TGCGCCAGCAGCCGGAAGACAGGGGGTCAAGAGACCCAGTACTTC. Encoded protein: CASSRKTGGQETQYF.